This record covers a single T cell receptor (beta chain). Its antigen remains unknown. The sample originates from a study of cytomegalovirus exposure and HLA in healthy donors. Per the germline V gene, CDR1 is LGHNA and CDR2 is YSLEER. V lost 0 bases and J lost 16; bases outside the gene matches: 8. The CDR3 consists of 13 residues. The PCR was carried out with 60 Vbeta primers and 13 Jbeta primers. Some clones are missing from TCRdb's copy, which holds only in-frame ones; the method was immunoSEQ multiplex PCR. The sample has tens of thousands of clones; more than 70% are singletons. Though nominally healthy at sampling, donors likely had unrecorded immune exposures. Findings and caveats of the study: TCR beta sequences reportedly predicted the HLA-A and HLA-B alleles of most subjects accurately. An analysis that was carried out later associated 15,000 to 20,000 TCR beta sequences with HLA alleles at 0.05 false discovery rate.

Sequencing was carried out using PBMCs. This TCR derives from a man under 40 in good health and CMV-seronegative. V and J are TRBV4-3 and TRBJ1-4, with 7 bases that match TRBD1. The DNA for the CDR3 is TGCGCCAGCAGCCAAGATGTTTTTGGGGACAGGTTTTTT. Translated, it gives CASSQDVFGDRFF.